Below are 13 T cell receptor beta chains sequenced from a single sample in a study of cytomegalovirus exposure and HLA in healthy donors. Primers included in the PCR were 60 Vbeta and 13 Jbeta primers. Only in-frame clones appear in the TCRdb table, and some are missing; sequencing was by immunoSEQ multiplex PCR. Of 140,000 to 150,000 clones in the sample, roughly 80% were seen once. The sequenced sample was PBMCs. The receptors come from a male donor in good health and CMV-seronegative.

The J gene is TRBJ2-3, the V gene TRBV18, with TRBD2 as a possible D gene (6 bases). The CDR3 length is 17 residues. V lost 2 bases and J lost 2, with 17 bases in between. The germline V gene encodes CDR1 KGHSH and CDR2 LQKENI. CDR3 nucleotides: TGTGCCAGCTCACCATCTCCCGGGAGCGCTTACACAGATACGCAGTATTTT. The encoded protein is CASSPSPGSAYTDTQYF.

The gene calls are TRBV4-2 and TRBJ2-3, with TRBD2 identical over 14 bases. The germline V gene encodes CDR1 LGHNA and CDR2 YNFKEQ. V shed 0 bases and J 0 bases; nucleotides not matched to a gene: 11. The CDR3 loop spans 21 amino acids. CDR3 in amino acids: CASSQEGLAGGGRGSTDTQYF. The DNA for the CDR3 is TGTGCCAGCAGCCAAGAAGGACTAGCGGGAGGAGGAAGGGGGAGCACAGATACGCAGTATTTT.

Notes on this clone: Because it lacks the conserved phenylalanine or tryptophan at the end, this CDR3 is likely a read error. This sequence joins TRBV7-9 and TRBJ1-2; D may be TRBD1 (6 bases). CDR3 size: 15 residues. From germline, CDR1 is SEHNR and CDR2 FQNEAQ (reference sequence). The ends were cut back, 1 base at V and 2 bases at J, with 11 bases in the middle. CDR3 sequence: CASSLGTGSNYGYTL. The CDR3 region has the DNA TGTGCCAGCAGCTTAGGTACAGGGTCCAACTATGGCTACACCCTC.

The chain couples TRBV7-2 to TRBJ2-1, with 9 bases lining up with TRBD2. CDR1 is SGHTA and CDR2 is FQGNSA in the germline V gene. CDR3 length: 16 amino acids. V lost 5 bases, J lost 5 bases, and 10 bases stayed unmatched. The CDR3 loop reads CASSPAGGRLNNEQFF. CDR3 DNA: TGTGCCAGCAGCCCCGCGGGAGGGAGGCTTAACAATGAGCAGTTCTTC.

The chain employs TRBV6-1 and TRBJ2-3, with TRBD2 matching 11 bases. This CDR3 comprises 18 residues. V shed 2 bases and J 4 bases; nucleotides not matched to a gene: 11. CDR1 and CDR2 from the germline V gene are MNHNS and SASEGT. In DNA form, the CDR3 reads TGTGCCAGCAGTGAACGTCTAGCGGGGGGACCCACCTCAGATACGCAGTATTTT. It is translated as CASSERLAGGPTSDTQYF.

The rearrangement uses TRBV4-1 and TRBJ2-7, with TRBD2 matching 9 bases. V lost 3 bases and J lost 2; bases outside the gene matches: 5. This CDR3 comprises 15 residues. In germline, CDR1 is MGHRA, CDR2 YSYEKL. This CDR3 is CASSQAAGGTYEQYF. In nucleotides, the CDR3 is TGCGCCAGCAGCCAGGCAGCGGGGGGAACCTACGAGCAGTACTTC.

The chain links TRBV5-1 to TRBJ2-2; D perhaps matches TRBD2 (5 bases). The CDR3 is made up of 14 amino acids. The germline V gene has CDR1 SGHRS and CDR2 YFSETQ. V was clipped by 0 bases and J by 8 bases, with 11 bases between them. This CDR3 reads CASSLAWRAGELFF. In DNA form, the CDR3 reads TGCGCCAGCAGCTTGGCCTGGCGGGCAGGGGAGCTGTTTTTT.

The V gene is TRBV5-5, the J gene TRBJ1-6; TRBD1 is a possible D gene (5 bases). The V and J ends lost 0 bases and 7 bases respectively, with 8 bases between them. This CDR3 comprises 14 residues. Germline V gene sequence: CDR1 SGHKS, CDR2 YYEKEE (reference sequence). The CDR3, as DNA: TGTGCCAGCAGCTTGGGACAGACCAATTCACCCCTCCACTTT. Residues: CASSLGQTNSPLHF.

This chain connects TRBV7-3 to TRBJ2-2; 11 nucleotides line up with TRBD2. Losses at the gene ends were 5 bases for V and 6 bases for J; bases not matched to a gene: 11. The CDR3 is 17 residues long. Germline V lookup: CDR1 SGHTA, CDR2 FQGTGA. This CDR3 is CASSLNPSGGLAGELFF. The CDR3 DNA reads TGTGCCAGCAGCCTAAACCCTAGCGGGGGGCTCGCCGGGGAGCTGTTTTTT.

This chain links TRBV27 with TRBJ1-2, with D unclear. Looked up from germline, CDR1 is MNHEY and CDR2 is SMNVEV (reference sequence). Trimming took off 3 bases at V and 5 bases at J, with 10 bases between the two ends. The CDR3 has 13 amino acids. The CDR3 bases are TGTGCCAGCAGTTTGCGGTCCTGGTATGGCTACACCTTC. Protein sequence: CASSLRSWYGYTF.

The chain joins TRBV19 to TRBJ1-4; possibly TRBD1 for D (6 bases). The germline gives CDR1 LNHDA, CDR2 SQIVND (reference sequence). The CDR3 is 15 amino acids. V was cut by 6 bases and J by 7 bases, with 18 bases left in between. The CDR3 DNA reads as TGTGCCAGTAGAGAGAACAGGGCGACGGTTGAAAAACTGTTTTTT. This gives the protein CASRENRATVEKLFF.

The rearrangement links TRBV7-2 to TRBJ2-1; 8 bases match TRBD1. Germline V lookup: CDR1 SGHTA, CDR2 FQGNSA. Unmatched junction bases numbered 3, after V lost 3 bases and J lost 2 bases. The CDR3 is 15 residues long. CDR3 DNA sequence: TGTGCCAGCAGCTTCGGACAGGGTGCCTACAATGAGCAGTTCTTC. Translating gives CASSFGQGAYNEQFF.

The chain uses TRBV18 and TRBJ2-3, with 7 bases identical to TRBD1. V lost 3 bases, J lost 0 bases, and 3 bases stayed unmatched. Germline CDR1 KGHSH, CDR2 LQKENI. This CDR3 contains 15 residues. CDR3 DNA: TGTGCCAGCTCACCGGGGACAGTGAGCACAGATACGCAGTATTTT. It specifies CASSPGTVSTDTQYF.